The clone carrying this T cell receptor beta chain was found a few times. The target antigen is unknown. The sample comes from a study of CD8 T cells in ankylosing spondylitis. Study observations and caveats: Seemingly distinctive of ankylosing spondylitis blood was a TCR beta motif formed by eight highly homologous variants. Peripheral blood held disease-linked clones only at relatively low frequency, and these were CD8+. It was reported that disease-linked clones were significantly enriched in matched ankylosing spondylitis synovial fluid.

Quantitative 5'-RACE was performed with molecular barcodes, and it yielded the TCR beta libraries. TCRdb analysed the 5' RACE reads with MiXCR anew, one entry per CDR3 protein. Of about 540,000 distinct CDR3 sequences listed, 12% are singletons. This CDR3 has 15 residues. CDR1 SGHDT and CDR2 YYEEEE come from the germline V gene. Trimming pared 0 bases from V and 5 bases from J, leaving 14 bases between. The receptor comes from a male donor with ankylosing spondylitis. This chain connects TRBV5-6 to TRBJ1-1; maybe TRBD1 (6 bases). The specimen sequenced was blood, either unsorted or a sorted T cell fraction (not recorded which). The chain's CDR3 is CASSLAGTTGTEAFF. CDR3 DNA: TGTGCCAGCAGCTTGGCCGGGACAACGGGGACTGAAGCTTTCTTT.